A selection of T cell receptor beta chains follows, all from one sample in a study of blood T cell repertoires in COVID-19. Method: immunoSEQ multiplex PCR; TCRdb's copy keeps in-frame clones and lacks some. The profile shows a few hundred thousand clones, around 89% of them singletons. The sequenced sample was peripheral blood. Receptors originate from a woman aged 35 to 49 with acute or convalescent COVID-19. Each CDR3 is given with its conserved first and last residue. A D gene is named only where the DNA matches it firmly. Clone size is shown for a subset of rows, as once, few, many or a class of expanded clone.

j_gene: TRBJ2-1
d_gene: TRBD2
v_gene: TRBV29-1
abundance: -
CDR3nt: TGCAGCGCTAGCGGGGGCCGCAATGAGCAGTTCTTC
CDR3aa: CSASGGRNEQFF

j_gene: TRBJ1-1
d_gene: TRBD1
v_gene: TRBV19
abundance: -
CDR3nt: TGTGCCAGTAGCGGGACAGCCTTGAACACTGAAGCTTTCTTT
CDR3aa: CASSGTALNTEAFF

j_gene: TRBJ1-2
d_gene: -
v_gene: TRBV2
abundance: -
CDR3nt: TGTGCCAGCAGACTAACACAGGGTTGGTATGGCTACACCTTC
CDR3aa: CASRLTQGWYGYTF

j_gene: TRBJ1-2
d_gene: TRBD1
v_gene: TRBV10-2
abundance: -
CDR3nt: TGCGCCAGCAGGGGGGACAGCCCCCAGTATGGCTACACCTTC
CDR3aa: CASRGDSPQYGYTF

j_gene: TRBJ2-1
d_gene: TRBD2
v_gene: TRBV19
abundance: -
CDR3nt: TGTGCCAGTAGTATAGGACCTAGCGGTCCCTCCTACAATGAGCAGTTCTTC
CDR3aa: CASSIGPSGPSYNEQFF

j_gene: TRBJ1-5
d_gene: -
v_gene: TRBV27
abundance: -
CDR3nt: TGTGCCAGCAGTTCCGGGCGGGGTAGGCCCCAGCATTTT
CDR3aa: CASSSGRGRPQHF

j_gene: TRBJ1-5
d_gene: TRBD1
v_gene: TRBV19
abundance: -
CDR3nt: TGTGCCAGTAATCCCGACAGGGGCGGGAGTCAGCCCCAGCATTTT
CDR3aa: CASNPDRGGSQPQHF

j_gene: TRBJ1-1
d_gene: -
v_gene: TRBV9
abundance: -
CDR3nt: TGTGCCAGCAGCGTAGACGGCCTTCGGGGCACTGAAGCTTTCTTT
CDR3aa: CASSVDGLRGTEAFF

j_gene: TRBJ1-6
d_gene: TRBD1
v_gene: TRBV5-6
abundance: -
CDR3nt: TGTGCCAGCAGCTGGGGGACAGGGGGACTCTCACCCCTCCACTTT
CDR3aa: CASSWGTGGLSPLHF

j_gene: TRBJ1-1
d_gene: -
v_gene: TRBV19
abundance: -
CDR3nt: TGTGCCAGTAGACACGGACAGAACACTGAAGCTTTCTTT
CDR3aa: CASRHGQNTEAFF

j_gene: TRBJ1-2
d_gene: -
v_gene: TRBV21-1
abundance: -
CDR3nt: TGTGCCAGCAGCAAAGCGCGATACAGGGGTGGCTACACCTTC
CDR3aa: CASSKARYRGGYTF

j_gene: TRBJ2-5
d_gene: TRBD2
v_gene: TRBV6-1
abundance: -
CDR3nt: TGTGCCAGCAGTGAATTTGTAGCGGGGGGGGAAGAGACCCAGTACTTC
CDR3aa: CASSEFVAGGEETQYF

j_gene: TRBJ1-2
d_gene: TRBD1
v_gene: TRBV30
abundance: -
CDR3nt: TGTGCCTGGGCACCGGGACAGAGGGTCGTTTGGTACGGCTACACCTTC
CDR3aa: CAWAPGQRVVWYGYTF

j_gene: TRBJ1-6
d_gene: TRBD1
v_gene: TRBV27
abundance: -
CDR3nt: TGTGCCAGCAGTATAGGACAGGGAAATCCCCTCTATAATTCACCCCTCCACTTT
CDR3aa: CASSIGQGNPLYNSPLHF

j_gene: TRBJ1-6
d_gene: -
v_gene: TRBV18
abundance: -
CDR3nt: TGTGCCAGCTCACCACCGGAGGCTAATTCACCCCTCCACTTT
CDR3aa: CASSPPEANSPLHF

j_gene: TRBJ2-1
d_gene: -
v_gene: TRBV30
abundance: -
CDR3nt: TGTGCCTGGAGTGTCGGTTACAATGAGCAGTTCTTC
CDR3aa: CAWSVGYNEQFF

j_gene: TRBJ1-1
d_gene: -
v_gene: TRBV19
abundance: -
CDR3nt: TGTGCCAGTAGTCAGGGCATGAACACTGAAGCTTTCTTT
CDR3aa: CASSQGMNTEAFF

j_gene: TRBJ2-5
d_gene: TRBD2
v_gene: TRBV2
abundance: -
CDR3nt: TGTGCCAGCAGTGAAGTAGCGGGGGGGAGGGAGACCCAGTACTTC
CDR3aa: CASSEVAGGRETQYF

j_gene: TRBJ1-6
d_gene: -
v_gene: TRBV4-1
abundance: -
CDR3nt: TGCGCCAGCAGCCAAGAGACGAGACAGAGAAATTCACCCCTCCACTTT
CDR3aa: CASSQETRQRNSPLHF

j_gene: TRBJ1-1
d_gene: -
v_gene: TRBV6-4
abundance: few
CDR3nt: TGTGCCAGCACGTCCCCCAGGGTGAACACTGAAGCTTTCTTT
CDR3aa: CASTSPRVNTEAFF

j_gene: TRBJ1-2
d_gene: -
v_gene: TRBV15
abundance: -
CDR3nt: TGTGCCACCAGCAGGCGGGACCTAGCTAACTATGGCTACACCTTC
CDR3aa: CATSRRDLANYGYTF

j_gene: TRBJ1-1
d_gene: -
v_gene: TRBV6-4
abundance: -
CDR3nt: TGTGCCAGCAGTGCCCAGGGTAGCACTGAAGCTTTCTTT
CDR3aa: CASSAQGSTEAFF

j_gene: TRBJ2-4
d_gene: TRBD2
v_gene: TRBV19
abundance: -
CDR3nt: TGTGCCAGTAGTACGGCTAGCGGCAGGAGGGCCAAAAACATTCAGTACTTC
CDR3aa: CASSTASGRRAKNIQYF

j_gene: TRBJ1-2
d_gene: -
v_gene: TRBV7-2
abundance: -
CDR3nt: TGTGCCAGCAAGTTTCGGCCGGGGACTAACTATGGCTACACCTTC
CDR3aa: CASKFRPGTNYGYTF

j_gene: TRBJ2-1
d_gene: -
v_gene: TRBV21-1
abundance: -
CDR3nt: TGTGCCAGCAGCAAAACTAGCGGGGGGAGAGACAATGAGCAGTTCTTC
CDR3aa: CASSKTSGGRDNEQFF

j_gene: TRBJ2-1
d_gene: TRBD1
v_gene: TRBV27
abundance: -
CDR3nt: TGTGCCAGCAGCCGACAGGGGCGGATGAATGAGCAGTTCTTC
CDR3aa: CASSRQGRMNEQFF

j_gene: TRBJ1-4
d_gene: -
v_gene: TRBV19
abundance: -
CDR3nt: TGTGCCAGTAGTATTATAGGGGCGCAAACTAATGAAAAACTGTTTTTT
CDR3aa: CASSIIGAQTNEKLFF

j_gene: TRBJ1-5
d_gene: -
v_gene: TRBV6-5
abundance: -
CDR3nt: TGTGCCAGCAGTCCCGCTGGCAGGGCCCAGCCCCAGCATTTT
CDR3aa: CASSPAGRAQPQHF

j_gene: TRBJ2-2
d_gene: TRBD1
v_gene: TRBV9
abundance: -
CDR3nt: TGTGCCAGCAGCGTAGGGACAGGGCACACCGGGGAGCTGTTTTTT
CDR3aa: CASSVGTGHTGELFF

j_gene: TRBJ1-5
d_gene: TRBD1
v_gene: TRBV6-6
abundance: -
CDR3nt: TGTGCCAGCAGGGACCGGGTAACAGGGGGTGGTCAGCCCCAGCATTTT
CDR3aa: CASRDRVTGGGQPQHF

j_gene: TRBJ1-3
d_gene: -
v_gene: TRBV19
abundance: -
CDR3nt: TGTGCCGCACCCGGGATACAACTTCCCGGAAACACCATATATTTT
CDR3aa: CAAPGIQLPGNTIYF

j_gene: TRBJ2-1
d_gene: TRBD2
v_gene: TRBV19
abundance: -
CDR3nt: TGTGCCAGTAGTATCTCCTTCAGCGGGGGCTACAATGAGCAGTTCTTC
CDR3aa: CASSISFSGGYNEQFF

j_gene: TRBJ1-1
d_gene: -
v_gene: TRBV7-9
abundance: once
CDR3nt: TGTGCCAGCGGGAGACATATGAACACTGAAGCTTTCTTT
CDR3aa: CASGRHMNTEAFF

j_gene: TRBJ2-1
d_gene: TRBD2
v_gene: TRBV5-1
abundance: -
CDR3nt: TGCGCCAGCAGCCGGGGTAGCGGGGTAGGAATCTATGAGCAGTTCTTC
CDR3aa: CASSRGSGVGIYEQFF

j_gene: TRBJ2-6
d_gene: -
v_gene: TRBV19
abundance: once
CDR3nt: TGTGCCAGTTATTACGGCTCTGGGGCCAACGTCCTGACTTTC
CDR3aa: CASYYGSGANVLTF

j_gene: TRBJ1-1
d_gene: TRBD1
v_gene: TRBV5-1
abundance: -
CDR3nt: TGCGCCAGCAGCTCCGGACAGGGGGCAGGAGGAACTGAAGCTTTCTTT
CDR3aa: CASSSGQGAGGTEAFF

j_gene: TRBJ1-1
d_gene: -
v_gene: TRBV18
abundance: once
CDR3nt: TGTGCCAGCTCACCACCCGGAGGGTCGAACACTGAAGCTTTCTTT
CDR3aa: CASSPPGGSNTEAFF